Below, 19 T cell receptor beta chains from the same sample are listed, as sequenced in a study of identifying expanded T cells in peripheral blood. Clones were read by immunoSEQ multiplex PCR, and TCRdb kept only the in-frame ones, dropping some. The sample contains some 76,000 clones, 90% of which appear only once. Sequencing input: blood. All receptors derive from a person aged 18 to 70 in good health.

This clone is a singleton in its sample. The CDR3 DNA reads as TGTGCCAGTAGCCCCCTCCAGGGAAGAGAGACCCAGTACTTC. Translating it yields CASSPLQGRETQYF. The chain links TRBV19 to TRBJ2-5; TRBD1 is a possible D gene (5 bases). With 6 bases removed from V and 4 bases from J, the gap between germline ends came to 15 bases. The CDR3 totals 14 residues. The germline CDR1 and CDR2 sequences are LNHDA and SQIVND (reference sequence).

The table lists this clone with a few counts. The chain recombines TRBV12-5 with TRBJ2-7; the D gene is possibly TRBD2 (5 bases). V was shortened by 5 bases and J by 1 base, with 12 bases between the two germline ends. CDR1 and CDR2 (germline): LGHNT, FRNRAP. The CDR3 totals 14 residues. The CDR3 DNA sequence: TGTGCTAGTGGTCGCAACCTAGCTTCCTACGAGCAGTACTTC. Translated, it gives CASGRNLASYEQYF.

This chain connects TRBV7-9 to TRBJ2-1; 9 nucleotides line up with TRBD2. The length of the CDR3 is 17 residues. Germline CDR1 SEHNR, CDR2 FQNEAQ (reference sequence). The trim removed 1 base at V and 7 bases at J, leaving 11 bases unmatched. The CDR3 is CASSLGLGSGSWNEQFF. CDR3 coding DNA: TGTGCCAGCAGCTTAGGGCTAGGTAGCGGGAGCTGGAATGAGCAGTTCTTC.

The J gene is TRBJ2-4, the V gene TRBV7-3, with D perhaps given as TRBD1 or TRBD2 (6 bases each). Germline V gives CDR1 SGHTA, CDR2 FQGTGA. The CDR3 is 15 residues long. The germline V and J ends were trimmed by 1 base and 5 bases, with 12 bases remaining between them. CDR3 sequence reads: CASSLNGGTQNIQYF. The CDR3 nucleotides are TGTGCCAGCAGCTTAAACGGGGGCACTCAAAACATTCAGTACTTC.

This rearrangement joins TRBV6-6 to TRBJ2-3; tentatively, D is TRBD2 (6 bases). CDR3 size: 14 residues. V lost 6 bases, J lost 1 base, and 11 bases lay in between. Germline V gene lookup returns CDR1 MNHNY and CDR2 SVGAGI (reference sequence). The CDR3 nucleotides read TGTGCCAGCAGCCCTCGGAGGGGCACAGATACGCAGTATTTT. Protein product: CASSPRRGTDTQYF.

In its sample, this clone was seen a few times. The chain combines TRBV19 with TRBJ1-6; possible D gene TRBD1, 6 bases. The V gene's germline CDR1 is LNHDA and CDR2 SQIVND (reference sequence). The CDR3 totals 13 residues. V was pared by 5 bases and J by 8 bases, with 10 bases between. The CDR3 nucleotides are TGTGCCAGTAGTGGGACACCCTATTCACCCCTCCACTTT. Protein: CASSGTPYSPLHF. The whole variable domain, remainder taken from reference TRBV19 and TRBJ1-6, is DGGITQSPKYLFRKEGQNVTLSCEQNLNHDAMYWYRQDPGQGLRLIYYSQIVNDFQKGDIAEGYSVSREKKESFPLTVTSAQKNPTAFYLCASSGTPYSPLHFGNGTRLTVT.

This clone is a singleton in its sample. The J gene is TRBJ1-1, the V gene TRBV7-2; TRBD1 is a possible D gene (6 bases). Germline V gene data show CDR1 as SGHTA and CDR2 as FQGNSA. The CDR3 is 13 residues long. Deletions cut 5 bases from V and 1 base from J, with 8 bases between. CDR3 sequence reads: CASSMDRNTEAFF. CDR3 in DNA: TGTGCCAGCAGCATGGACAGGAACACTGAAGCTTTCTTT.

The chain combines TRBV5-1 with TRBJ1-1; no clear D. There are 16 residues in the CDR3. Trimming removed 0 bases from V and 4 bases from J, with 16 bases in between. Per germline, CDR1 SGHRS and CDR2 YFSETQ. The CDR3 protein is CASSLVVSDVGTEAFF. In DNA, the CDR3 is TGCGCCAGCAGCTTGGTAGTGTCGGACGTCGGCACTGAAGCTTTCTTT.

J is TRBJ1-1 and V is TRBV5-4; 7 nucleotides match TRBD1. The ends lost 4 bases at V and 0 bases at J; junction bases unmatched: 9. CDR1 is SGHNT and CDR2 is YYREEE in the germline V gene (reference sequence). This CDR3 region has 16 residues. The CDR3 spells CASSRTGIMMNTEAFF. DNA of the CDR3: TGTGCCAGCAGCCGGACAGGCATAATGATGAACACTGAAGCTTTCTTT.

CDR3 sequence reads: CASSWDGQTDEAFF. Written as DNA, the CDR3 is TGTGCCAGCAGCTGGGATGGACAGACCGATGAAGCTTTCTTT. The chain joins TRBV7-2 to TRBJ1-1; maybe TRBD1 (6 bases). The germline V gene has CDR1 SGHTA and CDR2 FQGNSA. There are 14 residues in the CDR3. With 4 bases removed from V and 7 bases from J, the gap between germline ends came to 16 bases.

The V and J genes are TRBV28 and TRBJ2-1; D may correspond to TRBD1 or TRBD2 (6 bases each). V was shortened by 7 bases and J by 7 bases, with 20 bases between the two germline ends. Germline CDR1 is MDHEN and CDR2 is SYDVKM. The CDR3 sequence is 15 residues long. The CDR3 DNA reads TGTGCCAGCATCTCCACAGGGCTAGCGTGGAATGAGCAGTTCTTC. The encoded protein is CASISTGLAWNEQFF.

This chain joins TRBV28 and TRBJ1-5; D is unresolved. The ends were cut back, 3 bases at V and 5 bases at J, with 17 bases in the middle. Looked up from germline, CDR1 is MDHEN and CDR2 is SYDVKM. This CDR3 has 16 residues. CDR3 in DNA: TGTGCCAGCAGTTTCCGGAACACCGGGGTAGATCAGCCCCAGCATTTT. Protein sequence: CASSFRNTGVDQPQHF.

J is TRBJ2-7 and V is TRBV30; 7 nucleotides match TRBD1. The CDR3 extends over 12 amino acids. V shed 5 bases, J shed 12 bases, and the junction held 13 bases outside the gene matches. In germline, CDR1 is GTSNPN, CDR2 SVGIG (reference sequence). The CDR3 DNA is TGTGCCTGGCAATCCGGGACAGTCATGATGTACTTC. Translating it yields CAWQSGTVMMYF.

The chain employs TRBV6-6 and TRBJ1-4; 10 nucleotides align to TRBD1. Trimming took 7 bases from V and 6 from J; bases not matched to a gene: 8. The germline V gene encodes CDR1 MNHNY and CDR2 SVGAGI (reference sequence). This CDR3 region has 15 residues. CDR3 protein: CASTDEGQGYEKLFF. CDR3 in DNA: TGTGCCAGCACCGACGAGGGACAGGGGTATGAAAAACTGTTTTTT.

This clone was observed once. The chain combines TRBV2 with TRBJ2-7; D might be TRBD2 (5 bases). The CDR3 sequence is 15 residues long. Germline V lookup: CDR1 SNHLY, CDR2 FYNNEI. With 3 bases removed from V and 4 bases from J, the gap between germline ends came to 16 bases. For the CDR3, the DNA is TGTGCCAGCAGTGATCGTTCGGGATCATCATACGAGCAGTACTTC. Protein product: CASSDRSGSSYEQYF.

The CDR3 sequence: CASSSDREGYEQYF. Written as DNA, the CDR3 is TGTGCCAGCAGTTCAGACAGGGAGGGCTACGAGCAGTACTTC. The chain joins TRBV28 to TRBJ2-7, with D tentatively TRBD1 or TRBD2 (7 bases each). Germline V gene data show CDR1 as MDHEN and CDR2 as SYDVKM. There are 14 residues in the CDR3. V lost 4 bases, J lost 3 bases, and 13 bases lay in between.

This clone was recorded only once. The chain joins TRBV19 to TRBJ2-7; 9 bases map to TRBD1. This CDR3 contains 14 residues. Germline CDR1 is LNHDA and CDR2 is SQIVND (reference sequence). The trim removed 5 bases at V and 3 bases at J, leaving 5 bases unmatched. The CDR3 bases are TGTGCCAGTAGTCTCCGACAGGGGGGCTACGAGCAGTACTTC. Protein sequence: CASSLRQGGYEQYF.

This clone was seen just once. The rearrangement joins TRBV29-1 to TRBJ2-6; possible D gene TRBD1, 6 bases. V lost 4 bases and J 2 bases, leaving 12 bases between the germline ends. Germline CDR1 SQVTM, CDR2 ANQGSEA. This CDR3 contains 15 residues. CDR3 in amino acids: CSVAKDRAGANVLTF. The CDR3, as DNA: TGCAGCGTTGCCAAGGACAGAGCTGGGGCCAACGTCCTGACTTTC.

V gene TRBV19 combines with J gene TRBJ1-1, with D hard to call. V shed 7 bases and J shed 1 base, with 19 bases lying between them. The CDR3 totals 16 residues. CDR1 is LNHDA and CDR2 is SQIVND in the germline V gene (reference sequence). The CDR3 sequence is CASNGDKRARNTEAFF. As DNA, the CDR3 is TGTGCCAGTAATGGGGATAAGCGGGCTAGGAACACTGAAGCTTTCTTT. Full variable domain (rest looked up from reference TRBV19 and TRBJ1-1): DGGITQSPKYLFRKEGQNVTLSCEQNLNHDAMYWYRQDPGQGLRLIYYSQIVNDFQKGDIAEGYSVSREKKESFPLTVTSAQKNPTAFYLCASNGDKRARNTEAFFGQGTRLTVV.